This T cell receptor (beta chain) derives from a study of blood T cell repertoires in COVID-19. Across the study: Acute-phase and convalescent COVID-19 samples originated in the United States, Italy and Spain. The analysed material was cDNA or gDNA that came from T cells, B-cell-depleted T cells, or PBMCs.

V trimming: 4 bases; J trimming: 4 bases; junction bases outside the gene matches: 8. The germline CDR1 and CDR2 sequences are LNHDA and SQIVND (reference sequence). This CDR3 has 15 amino acids. Original methodology: Counts of nucleated cells, estimated from reference gene primer amplification, were obtained. Assay: immunoSEQ multiplex PCR; the TCRdb copy retains only in-frame clones and omits some. The DNA was the basis for D and trimming; V, J and clone size are from that table. The data hold around 300,000 clones, with just under 85% observed a single time. This TCR was recovered from a woman aged 50 to 60 with active or convalescent COVID-19. The sequenced sample consisted of peripheral blood. The chain combines TRBV19 with TRBJ1-1; 8 bases are a match to TRBD1. This CDR3 is CASSNGQGGITEAFF. The CDR3 DNA is TGTGCCAGTAGTAATGGACAGGGTGGGATCACTGAAGCTTTCTTT.